This entry features one TCR beta chain sequence. This clone has just one count. Its antigen remains undetermined. Base quality data are lacking; no much larger clone is found one base away. V trim: 5 bases; J trim: 5 bases; unmatched bases: 5. From cysteine to phenylalanine, the CDR3 is 14 amino acids long. The read is trimmed to its CDR3 DNA, 42 bases read in frame from base 1. As encoded in the germline V gene (reference sequence), CDR1 is MNHNY while CDR2 is SVGAGI. The data were taken from a study of blood T cell repertoires in COVID-19 (TCRdb year 2020). For the study in its entirety: The collaborator samples originated in the United States, Italy and Spain and spanned the acute and convalescent phases of COVID-19. The prospective study material was composed of cDNA or gDNA derived from T cells, B-cell-depleted T cells, or PBMCs. The dataset comprised deeply sampled blood TCRbeta repertoires from subjects exposed to, actively infected with, or recovered from COVID-19. The repertoires were made available in a free public database intended to serve as a resource for research on the immune response to SARS-CoV-2. The samples were drawn from two sources: the first 160 participants of the ongoing ImmuneRACE study, and 1,000 to 1,500 subjects contributed by 6 global collaborators. Nearly every sample came with metadata listing a de-identified subject ID, COVID-19 status, age in years and sex. HLA class I and class II types, where available, came from metadata supplied by the sample provider rather than from assay-based typing. The paper as a whole reports these results and caveats: The quantity of clinical and demographic metadata differed by source and by participant and was supplied without curation.

TCRbeta CDR3 regions were amplified from genomic DNA by means of the immunoSEQ Assay, a bias-controlled multiplex PCR. Regarding the original processing steps: Within the assay, amplification of reference gene primers was used to estimate how many nucleated cells each sample contained. To quantify the absolute abundance of each unique TCRbeta CDR3 rearrangement, sequence reads were collapsed and filtered. For each sample, productive Simpson clonality was calculated as the square root of Simpson's diversity index across productive rearrangements. The clones in this table, taken by TCRdb from immuneACCESS, are in-frame only. Not every clone is retained; where verified, under half of the shortfall comes from an unresolved V gene, and the cause of the rest is unknown. V and J calls and clone size are as listed in that table; D and trimming were resolved from the DNA. This sample has approximately 220,000 clones in its table, and 65% to 85% of those were observed once. The ten largest clones capture about 2.1% of the sample.

Each collaborating institution followed its own protocols to collect whole blood in K2EDTA tubes. For TCRbeta analysis, collaborators shipped samples in one of three forms: frozen whole blood, isolated PBMCs, or DNA extracted from either of those sample types. Sample: peripheral blood. This sequence was found in an older woman with acute or convalescent COVID-19. The chain is made from TRBV6-6 and TRBJ1-1; 10 middle bases align to TRBD1. The DNA sequence is given as TGTGCCAGCAGTGGACAGGGGGATTGGACTGAAGCTTTCTTT. Its protein reads: CASSGQGDWTEAFF.